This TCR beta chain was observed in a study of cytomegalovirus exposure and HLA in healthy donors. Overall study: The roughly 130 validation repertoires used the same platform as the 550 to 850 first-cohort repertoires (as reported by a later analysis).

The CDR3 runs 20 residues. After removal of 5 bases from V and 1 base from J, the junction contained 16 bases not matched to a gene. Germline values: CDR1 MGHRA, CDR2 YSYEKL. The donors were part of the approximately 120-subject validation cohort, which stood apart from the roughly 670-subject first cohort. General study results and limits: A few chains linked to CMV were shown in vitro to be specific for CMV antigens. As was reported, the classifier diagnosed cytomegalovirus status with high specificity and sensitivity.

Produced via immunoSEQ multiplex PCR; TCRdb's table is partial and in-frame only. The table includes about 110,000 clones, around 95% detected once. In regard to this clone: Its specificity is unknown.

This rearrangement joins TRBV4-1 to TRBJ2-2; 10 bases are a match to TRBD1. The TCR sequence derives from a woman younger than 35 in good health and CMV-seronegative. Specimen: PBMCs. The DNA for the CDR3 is TGCGCCAGCAGCTTTCCCGGGACAGGGGAGCAAAACAGGAACACCGGGGAGCTGTTTTTT. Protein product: CASSFPGTGEQNRNTGELFF.